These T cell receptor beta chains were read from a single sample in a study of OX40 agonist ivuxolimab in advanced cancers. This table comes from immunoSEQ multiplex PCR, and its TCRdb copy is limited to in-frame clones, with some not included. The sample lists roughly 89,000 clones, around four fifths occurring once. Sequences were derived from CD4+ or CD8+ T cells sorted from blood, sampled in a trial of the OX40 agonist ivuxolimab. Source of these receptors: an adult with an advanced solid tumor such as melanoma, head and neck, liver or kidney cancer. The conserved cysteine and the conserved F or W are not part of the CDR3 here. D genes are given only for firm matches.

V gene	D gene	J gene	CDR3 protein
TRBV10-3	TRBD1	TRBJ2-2	AISEHRDRKTGDTGELF
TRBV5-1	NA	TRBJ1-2	ASSPDGNYGYT
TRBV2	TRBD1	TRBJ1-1	ASSEDRGIEAF
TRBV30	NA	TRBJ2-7	AWMREGEMGQY
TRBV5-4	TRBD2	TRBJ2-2	ASSSLAGGITGELF
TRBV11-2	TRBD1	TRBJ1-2	ASSPRTGAHGYT
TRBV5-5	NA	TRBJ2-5	ASSPGQLSGVQY
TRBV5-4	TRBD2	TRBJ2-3	ASSSGTSGGTDTQY
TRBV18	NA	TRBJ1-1	ASSPPLAMNTEAF
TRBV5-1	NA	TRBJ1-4	ASGYTGNPNEKLF
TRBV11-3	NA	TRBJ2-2	ASSSYTGELF
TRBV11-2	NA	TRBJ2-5	ASSQGQTLQETQY
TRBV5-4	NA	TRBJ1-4	ASSLGAGAGGKLF
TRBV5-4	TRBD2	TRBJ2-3	ASSTGGPRTDTQY
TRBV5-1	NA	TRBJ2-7	ASGWGSTSYEQY
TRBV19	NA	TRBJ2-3	ASSIFGGGLPGLTDTQY
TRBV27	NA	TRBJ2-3	ASRGRGFGDTQY
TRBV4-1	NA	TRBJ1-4	ASSQGLGPLGRKLF
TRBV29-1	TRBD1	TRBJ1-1	SGDQGAKTEAF
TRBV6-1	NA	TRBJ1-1	ASSATLTGNTEAF
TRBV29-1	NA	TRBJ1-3	SVENDRNTIY
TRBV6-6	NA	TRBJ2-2	ASTTGVNTGELF
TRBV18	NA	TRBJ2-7	ASSLGTGPYEQY